Listed below are T cell receptor beta chains from one sample, sequenced in a study of OX40 agonist ivuxolimab in advanced cancers. Some clones are missing from TCRdb's copy, which holds only in-frame ones; the method was immunoSEQ multiplex PCR. This sample has 100,000 to 150,000 clones, with roughly 91% found just once. The input for sequencing was CD4+ or CD8+ T cells sorted from blood, taken in a trial of the OX40 agonist ivuxolimab. The receptors derive from an adult with an advanced solid tumor such as melanoma, head and neck, liver or kidney cancer. Both conserved end residues are part of each CDR3. Size values are once, few and many counts, or a class for expanded clones, and some rows have none.

abundance	j_gene	v_gene	CDR3aa
NA	TRBJ2-5	TRBV21-1	CASSKSGTVETQYF
NA	TRBJ2-1	TRBV7-2	CASSPRQTYNEQFF
NA	TRBJ2-3	TRBV7-2	CASSPIGSDTQYF
NA	TRBJ2-1	TRBV10-1	CASARQGDNEQFF
NA	TRBJ1-1	TRBV10-3	CAIGGNIRNTEAFF
NA	TRBJ2-7	TRBV2	CASRRENYEQYF
NA	TRBJ1-1	TRBV27	CASSFDQRGNTEAFF
NA	TRBJ1-1	TRBV27	CASSLGTGISNTEAFF
NA	TRBJ1-2	TRBV4-3	CASSQAITGGSYGYTF
NA	TRBJ1-1	TRBV5-8	CASSLGRGWGTEAFF
NA	TRBJ2-7	TRBV7-2	CASSSGTGGYEQYF
NA	TRBJ2-7	TRBV5-4	CASSQDRGNSKTEQYF
NA	TRBJ2-5	TRBV4-3	CASSQDGYQETQYF
NA	TRBJ1-2	TRBV15	CATSRDGAYGYTF
NA	TRBJ2-7	TRBV30	CAWTLDRTQYF
once	TRBJ2-6	TRBV4-3	CASSQDLHGSGANVLTF
few	TRBJ1-5	TRBV7-2	CASSLALGVLQPQHF
NA	TRBJ2-2	TRBV9	CASSKQGARTGELFF
NA	TRBJ2-7	TRBV28	CASAPGPGTYEQYF
NA	TRBJ1-2	TRBV10-3	CAISGPTGTAGGYTF
NA	TRBJ1-3	TRBV6-5	CASSYRQTSSGNTIYF
NA	TRBJ2-7	TRBV4-3	CASSPGLGRNEQYF
NA	TRBJ1-4	TRBV28	CASSATTNEKLFF
NA	TRBJ2-2	TRBV6-5	CASTSYSLPGELFF
NA	TRBJ2-7	TRBV6-5	CASSYSDGSTYEQYF